This T cell receptor beta chain was found in a study of beta chain features in type 1 diabetes. As every portion of the isolated RNA was reverse transcribed, the sequencing read expressed TCRB transcripts. TCRdb's copy holds only in-frame clones and misses some; the assay was immunoSEQ multiplex PCR. Altogether 250,000 to 300,000 clones are present, approximately 25% being singletons, with the ten largest covering over 0.01%. CDR3 length equals 14 residues. The germline V gene encodes CDR1 SGHTA and CDR2 FQGNSA. The junction had 6 bases not matched to a gene; V was cut back by 1 base and J by 9 bases. The study's findings and limits: Moderate yet significant TCRB CDR3 shortening was seen in Type 1 diabetes patients in all four CD4+ subsets. Type 1 diabetes patients had VDJ junctions that carried fewer insertions and more deletions.

In its sample, this clone was seen a few times. The target antigen is unknown. Sampling consisted of one heparinised blood draw per donor, averaging about 116 mL. The receptor's source is a woman in her 30s with type 1 diabetes. The chain is built from TRBV7-2 and TRBJ2-1; 7 nucleotides agree with TRBD2. The source material was naive CD4+ T cells from blood. The CDR3 sequence: CASSLGGLVSEQFF. As DNA, the CDR3 is TGTGCCAGCAGCTTAGGAGGACTAGTCAGTGAGCAGTTCTTC. The whole variable domain, remainder taken from reference TRBV7-2 and TRBJ2-1, is GAGVSQSPSNKVTEKGKDVELRCDPISGHTALYWYRQSLGQGLEFLIYFQGNSAPDKSGLPSDRFSAERTGGSVSTLTIQRTQQEDSAVYLCASSLGGLVSEQFFGPGTRLTVL.